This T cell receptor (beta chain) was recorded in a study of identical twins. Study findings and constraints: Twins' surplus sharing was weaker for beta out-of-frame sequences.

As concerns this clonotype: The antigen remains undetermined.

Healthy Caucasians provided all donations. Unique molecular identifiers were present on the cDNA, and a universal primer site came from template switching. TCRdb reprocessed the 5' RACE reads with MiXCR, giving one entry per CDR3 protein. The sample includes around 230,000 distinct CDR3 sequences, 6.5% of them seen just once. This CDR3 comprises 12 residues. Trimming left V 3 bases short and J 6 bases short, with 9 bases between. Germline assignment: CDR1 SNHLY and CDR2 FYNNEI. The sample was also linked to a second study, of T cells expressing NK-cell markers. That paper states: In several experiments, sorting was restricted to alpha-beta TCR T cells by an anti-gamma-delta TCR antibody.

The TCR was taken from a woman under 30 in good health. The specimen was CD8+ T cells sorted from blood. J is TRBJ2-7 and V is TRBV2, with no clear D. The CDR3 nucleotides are TGTGCCAGCAGTGATTTCGGGTCCGAGCAGTACTTC. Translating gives CASSDFGSEQYF.